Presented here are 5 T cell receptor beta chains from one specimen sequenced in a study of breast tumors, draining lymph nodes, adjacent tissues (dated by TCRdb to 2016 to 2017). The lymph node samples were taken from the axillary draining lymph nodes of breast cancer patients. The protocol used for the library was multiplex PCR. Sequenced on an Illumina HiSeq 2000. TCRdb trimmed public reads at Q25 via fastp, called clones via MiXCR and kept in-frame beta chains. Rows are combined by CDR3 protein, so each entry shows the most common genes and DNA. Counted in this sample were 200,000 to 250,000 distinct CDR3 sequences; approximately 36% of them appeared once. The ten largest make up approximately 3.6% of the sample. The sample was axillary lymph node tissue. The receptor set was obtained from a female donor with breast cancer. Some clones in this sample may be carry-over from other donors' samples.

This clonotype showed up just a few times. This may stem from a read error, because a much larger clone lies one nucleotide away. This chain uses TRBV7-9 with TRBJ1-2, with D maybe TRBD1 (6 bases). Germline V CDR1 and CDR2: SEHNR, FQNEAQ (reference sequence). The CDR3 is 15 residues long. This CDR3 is CASSLFGQTNYGYPF. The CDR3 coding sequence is TGTGCCAGCAGCTTATTCGGACAGACTAACTATGGCTACCCCTTC.

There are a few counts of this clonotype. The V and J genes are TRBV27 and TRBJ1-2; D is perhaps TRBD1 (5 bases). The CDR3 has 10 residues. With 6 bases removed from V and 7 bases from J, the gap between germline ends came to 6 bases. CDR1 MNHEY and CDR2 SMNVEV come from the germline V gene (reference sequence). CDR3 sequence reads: CASSQGGYTF. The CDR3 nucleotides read TGTGCCAGCAGCCAGGGTGGCTACACCTTC.

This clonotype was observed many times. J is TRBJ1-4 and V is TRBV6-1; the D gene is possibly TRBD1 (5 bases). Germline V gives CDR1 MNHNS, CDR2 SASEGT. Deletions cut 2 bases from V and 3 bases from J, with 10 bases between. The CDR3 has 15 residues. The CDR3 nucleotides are TGTGCCAGCAGTGAATTGAGGGGATCTAATGAAAAACTGTTTTTT. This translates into CASSELRGSNEKLFF.

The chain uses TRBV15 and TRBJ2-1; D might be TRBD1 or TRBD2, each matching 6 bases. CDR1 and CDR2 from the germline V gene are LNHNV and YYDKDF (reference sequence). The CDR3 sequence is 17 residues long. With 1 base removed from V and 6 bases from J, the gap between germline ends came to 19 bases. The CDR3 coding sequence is TGTGCCACCAGCAGAGGTCGGACAAGGGGGGCAGGCAATGAGCAGTTCTTC. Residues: CATSRGRTRGAGNEQFF.

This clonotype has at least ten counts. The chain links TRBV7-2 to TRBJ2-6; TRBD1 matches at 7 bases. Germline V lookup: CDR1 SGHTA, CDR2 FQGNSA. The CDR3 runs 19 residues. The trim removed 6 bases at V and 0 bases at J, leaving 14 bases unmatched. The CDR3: CASRPSRTGFSSGANVLTF. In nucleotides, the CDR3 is TGTGCCAGCAGGCCCAGCCGGACAGGCTTTAGCTCTGGGGCCAACGTCCTGACTTTC.